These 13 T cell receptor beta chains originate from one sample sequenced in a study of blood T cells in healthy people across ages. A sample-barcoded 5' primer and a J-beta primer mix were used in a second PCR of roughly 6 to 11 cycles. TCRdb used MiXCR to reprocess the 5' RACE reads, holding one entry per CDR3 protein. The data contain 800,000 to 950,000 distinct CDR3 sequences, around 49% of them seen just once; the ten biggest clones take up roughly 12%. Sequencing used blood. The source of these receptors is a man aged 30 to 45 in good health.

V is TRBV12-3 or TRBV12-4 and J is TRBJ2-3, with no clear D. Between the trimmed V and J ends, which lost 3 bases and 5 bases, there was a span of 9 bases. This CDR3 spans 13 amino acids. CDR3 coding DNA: TGTGCCAGCAGTTTCCAAACGGGAGATACGCAGTATTTT. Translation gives CASSFQTGDTQYF.

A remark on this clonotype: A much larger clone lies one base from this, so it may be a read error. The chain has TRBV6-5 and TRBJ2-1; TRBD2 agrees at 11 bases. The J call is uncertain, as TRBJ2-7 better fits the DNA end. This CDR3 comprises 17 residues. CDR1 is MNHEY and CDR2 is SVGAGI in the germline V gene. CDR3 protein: CASSYNTLAGGYNEQYF. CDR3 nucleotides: TGTGCCAGCAGTTACAACACTCTAGCGGGGGGCTACAATGAGCAGTACTTC.

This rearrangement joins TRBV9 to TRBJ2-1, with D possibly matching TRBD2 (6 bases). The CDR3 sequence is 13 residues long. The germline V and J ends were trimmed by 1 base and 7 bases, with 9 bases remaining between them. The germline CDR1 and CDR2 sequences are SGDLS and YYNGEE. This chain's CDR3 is CASSVWGENEQFF. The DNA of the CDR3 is TGTGCCAGCAGCGTATGGGGGGAGAATGAGCAGTTCTTC.

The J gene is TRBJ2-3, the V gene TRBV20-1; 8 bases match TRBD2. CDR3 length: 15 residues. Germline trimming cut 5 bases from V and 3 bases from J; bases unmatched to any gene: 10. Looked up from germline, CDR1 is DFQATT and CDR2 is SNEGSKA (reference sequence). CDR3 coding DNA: TGCAGTGCTCGGGGGGGGCCTAGCCGTACAGATACGCAGTATTTT. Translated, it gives CSARGGPSRTDTQYF.

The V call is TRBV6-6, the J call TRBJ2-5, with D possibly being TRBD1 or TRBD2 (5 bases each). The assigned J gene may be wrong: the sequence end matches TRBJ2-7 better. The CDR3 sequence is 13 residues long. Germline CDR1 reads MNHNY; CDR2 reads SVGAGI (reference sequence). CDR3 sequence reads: CASTPGTRYEQYF. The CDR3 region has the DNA TGTGCCAGCACCCCTGGGACCCGATACGAGCAGTACTTC.

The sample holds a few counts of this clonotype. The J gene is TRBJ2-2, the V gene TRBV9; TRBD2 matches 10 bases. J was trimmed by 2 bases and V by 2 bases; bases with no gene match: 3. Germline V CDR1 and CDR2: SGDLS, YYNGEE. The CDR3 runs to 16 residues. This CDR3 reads CASSVSGGFNTGELFF. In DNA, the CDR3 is TGTGCCAGCAGCGTTAGCGGGGGGTTCAACACCGGGGAGCTGTTTTTT.

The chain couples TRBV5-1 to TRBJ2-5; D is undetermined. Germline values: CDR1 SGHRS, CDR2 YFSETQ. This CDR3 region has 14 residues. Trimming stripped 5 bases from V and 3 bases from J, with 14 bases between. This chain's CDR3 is CASSPLSTEETQYF. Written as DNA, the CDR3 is TGCGCCAGCAGTCCGTTGTCGACCGAAGAGACCCAGTACTTC. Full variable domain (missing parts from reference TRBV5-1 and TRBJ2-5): KAGVTQTPRYLIKTRGQQVTLSCSPISGHRSVSWYQQTPGQGLQFLFEYFSETQRNKGNFPGRFSGRQFSNSRSEMNVSTLELGDSALYLCASSPLSTEETQYFGPGTRLLVL.

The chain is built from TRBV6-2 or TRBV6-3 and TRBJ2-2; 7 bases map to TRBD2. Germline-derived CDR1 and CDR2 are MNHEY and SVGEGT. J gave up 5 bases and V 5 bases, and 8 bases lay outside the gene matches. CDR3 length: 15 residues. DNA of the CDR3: TGTGCCAGCAGTACCGGGGAGGGTCGAACCGGGGAGCTGTTTTTT. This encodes CASSTGEGRTGELFF.

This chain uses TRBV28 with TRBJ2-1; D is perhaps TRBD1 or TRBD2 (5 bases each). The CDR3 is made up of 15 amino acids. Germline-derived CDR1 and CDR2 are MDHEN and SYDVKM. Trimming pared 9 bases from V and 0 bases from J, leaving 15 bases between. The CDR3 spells CASMGPASSYNEQFF. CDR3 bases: TGTGCCAGTATGGGACCTGCGAGCTCCTACAATGAGCAGTTCTTC.

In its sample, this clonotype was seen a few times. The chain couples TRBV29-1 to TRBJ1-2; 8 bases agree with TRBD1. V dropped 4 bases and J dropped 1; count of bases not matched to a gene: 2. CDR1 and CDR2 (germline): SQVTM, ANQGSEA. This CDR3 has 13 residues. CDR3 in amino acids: CSVGTGNNYGYTF. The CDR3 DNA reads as TGCAGCGTTGGGACAGGGAATAACTATGGCTACACCTTC.

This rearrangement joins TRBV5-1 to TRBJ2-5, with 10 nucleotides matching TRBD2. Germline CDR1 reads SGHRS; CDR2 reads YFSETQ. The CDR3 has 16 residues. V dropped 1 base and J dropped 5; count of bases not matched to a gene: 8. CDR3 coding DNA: TGCGCCAGCAGCTTGTATGCTAGCGGGGGCGGGGAGACCCAGTACTTC. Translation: CASSLYASGGGETQYF.

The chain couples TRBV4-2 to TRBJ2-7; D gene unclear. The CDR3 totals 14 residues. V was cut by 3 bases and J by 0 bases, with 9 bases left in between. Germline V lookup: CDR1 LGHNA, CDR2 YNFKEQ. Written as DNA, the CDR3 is TGTGCCAGCAGCCAGACGGTGAGCTCCTACGAGCAGTACTTC. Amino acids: CASSQTVSSYEQYF.

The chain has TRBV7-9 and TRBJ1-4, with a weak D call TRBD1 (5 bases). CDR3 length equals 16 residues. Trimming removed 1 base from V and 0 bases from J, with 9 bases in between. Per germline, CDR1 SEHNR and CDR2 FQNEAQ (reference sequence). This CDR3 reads CASSLVGGSTNEKLFF. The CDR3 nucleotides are TGTGCCAGCAGCTTAGTTGGGGGATCAACTAATGAAAAACTGTTTTTT.